This record covers a single T cell receptor (beta chain). This sample is part of a study of blood T cell repertoires in COVID-19. Some clones are missing from TCRdb's copy, which holds only in-frame ones; the method was immunoSEQ multiplex PCR. The sample has fewer than 50,000 clones, over 70% seen once. The CDR3 is 14 amino acids. After removal of 6 bases from V and 8 bases from J, the junction contained 9 bases not matched to a gene. CDR1 is MNHEY, CDR2 SMNVEV, per germline (reference sequence). This TCR came from a woman of 80 years or more with active or convalescent COVID-19. Sequenced input: peripheral blood. V and J are TRBV27 and TRBJ1-4; 7 bases map to TRBD1. CDR3 sequence reads: CASSPRGGAEKLFF. The CDR3 DNA sequence: TGTGCCAGCAGCCCGAGAGGGGGCGCAGAAAAACTGTTTTTT.